This T cell receptor (beta chain) was captured in a study of blood T cell repertoires in COVID-19. At the level of the study: From T cells, B-cell-depleted T cells, or PBMCs came the material, which was cDNA or gDNA.

CDR3 length: 12 amino acids. Trimming stripped 6 bases from V and 7 bases from J, with 10 bases between. Assay: immunoSEQ multiplex PCR; the TCRdb copy retains only in-frame clones and omits some. The sample records 250,000 or so clones, approximately 86% being singletons. This clone was counted a single time. The TCR comes from a man aged 35-49 years with active or convalescent COVID-19. V gene TRBV12-3 or TRBV12-4 combines with J gene TRBJ2-1, with D perhaps matching TRBD1 (6 bases). Sample: peripheral blood. CDR3 coding DNA: TGTGCCAGCAGCATAGGGGGAAATGAGCAGTTCTTC. Residues: CASSIGGNEQFF.